These 19 T cell receptor beta chains were sequenced from one sample in a study of post-analysis software for immune sequencing data. Study-level results: About five TRBV segments were more frequent in patients than controls; TRBV5-6, TRBV5-1 and TRBV20-1 belonged to this group.

These receptors have no known antigen. TCR beta libraries were prepared from cDNA with unique molecular identifiers. TCRdb used MiXCR to reprocess the PCR reads, holding one entry per CDR3 protein. The data show some 700,000 distinct CDR3 sequences, 59% seen once. Sequencing was performed on blood. Source of these receptors: a girl aged 2 to 9 with multiple sclerosis.

J is TRBJ1-5 and V is TRBV6-1; 8 nucleotides line up with TRBD1. Per germline, CDR1 MNHNS and CDR2 SASEGT. Losses at the gene ends were 10 bases for V and 5 bases for J; bases not matched to a gene: 4. The CDR3 has 12 amino acids. The CDR3 DNA reads TGTGCCACCTCGACAGGGGATCAGCCCCAGCATTTT. Protein: CATSTGDQPQHF.

A single count supports this clonotype. As DNA, the CDR3 is TGCAGCGGGACTGAGATGAACACTGAAGCTTTCTTT. This translates into CSGTEMNTEAFF. V usage is TRBV29-1 and J usage is TRBJ1-1; no clear D. Trimming removed 7 bases at V and 0 bases at J, with 9 bases between. The CDR3 is 12 amino acids. Germline lookup yields CDR1 SQVTM and CDR2 ANQGSEA.

The CDR3, as DNA: TGTGCCAGCAGCGTCCCTTTCGGACTAGCGGGAGGGCCCTCGGGCACAGATACGCAGTATTTT. Translated: CASSVPFGLAGGPSGTDTQYF. This chain connects TRBV5-5 to TRBJ2-3, with 15 bases that match TRBD2. Germline values: CDR1 SGHKS, CDR2 YYEKEE (reference sequence). The V gene end was trimmed by 4 bases and the J gene end by 1 base; junction bases not matched to a gene: 16. CDR3 length: 21 residues.

The V call is TRBV10-2, the J call TRBJ2-1; the match to TRBD1 covers 9 bases. Germline loops: CDR1 WSHSY, CDR2 SAAADI. V lost 1 base to trimming and J lost 5 bases; unmatched junction nucleotides: 9. This CDR3 has 17 amino acids. CDR3 protein: CASSEWGSQGAHNEQFF. The CDR3 nucleotides read TGCGCCAGCAGTGAGTGGGGCTCACAGGGGGCCCACAATGAGCAGTTCTTC.

This chain uses TRBV2 with TRBJ1-2, with a possible D match to TRBD1 (6 bases). Per the germline V gene, CDR1 is SNHLY and CDR2 is FYNNEI. The V end lost 0 bases, the J end lost 7 bases, and 15 bases lay between the germline ends. There are 15 residues in the CDR3. The CDR3 loop is CASSEALTGRSGYTF. CDR3 bases: TGTGCCAGCAGTGAAGCGCTTACAGGGCGAAGTGGCTACACCTTC.

The CDR3 is CASSLVGRGDEKLFF. The CDR3 DNA reads TGCGCCAGCAGCTTGGTAGGCAGGGGTGATGAAAAACTGTTTTTT. The chain joins TRBV5-1 to TRBJ1-4, with a tentative D call TRBD1 (6 bases). The CDR3 sequence is 15 residues long. The V gene's germline CDR1 is SGHRS and CDR2 YFSETQ. Between the trimmed V and J ends, which lost 0 bases and 6 bases, there was a span of 12 bases.

V gene TRBV6-7 combines with J gene TRBJ2-7; tentative D call: TRBD2 (5 bases). TRBV6-7 is an ORF; its function is uncertain. The length of the CDR3 is 16 residues. Trimming removed 0 bases from V and 0 bases from J, with 12 bases in between. CDR3 DNA: TGTGCCAGCAGTTACTCAACGGAGGACTTCTCCTACGAGCAGTACTTC. It yields the protein CASSYSTEDFSYEQYF.

V is TRBV7-9 and J is TRBJ1-1, with unresolved D. CDR3 length: 15 residues. V gave up 5 bases and J gave up 0 bases, with 13 bases separating them. Germline V gene lookup returns CDR1 SEHNR and CDR2 FQNEAQ (reference sequence). The CDR3 spells CASSDPKVVNTEAFF. CDR3 bases: TGTGCCAGCAGCGACCCGAAAGTGGTGAACACTGAAGCTTTCTTT.

The rearrangement uses TRBV12-3 or TRBV12-4 and TRBJ2-7; 11 bases map to TRBD2. The CDR3 runs to 15 residues. Losses at the gene ends were 3 bases for V and 3 bases for J; bases not matched to a gene: 4. CDR3 loop: CASSFSLAGGYEQYF. The DNA for the CDR3 is TGTGCCAGCAGTTTTTCCCTAGCGGGGGGCTACGAGCAGTACTTC.

The chain couples TRBV20-1 to TRBJ2-6, with D perhaps matching TRBD2 (6 bases). Germline V CDR1 and CDR2: DFQATT, SNEGSKA (reference sequence). The CDR3 contains 15 residues. The V gene lost 6 bases and the J gene lost 0 bases, with 12 bases spanning the gap. CDR3 loop: CSATGLSSGANVLTF. The CDR3 bases are TGCAGTGCCACCGGACTATCCTCTGGGGCCAACGTCCTGACTTTC.

The CDR3 loop reads CAIYDRDSSYNEQFF. Written as DNA, the CDR3 is TGTGCCATCTATGATAGGGATAGCTCCTACAATGAGCAGTTCTTC. The V gene is TRBV10-3, the J gene TRBJ2-1; unclear D gene. The CDR3 is made up of 15 amino acids. Germline V CDR1 and CDR2: ENHRY, SYGVKD. Trimming left V 8 bases short and J 0 bases short, with 14 bases between.

Only a few counts were recorded for this clonotype. The chain uses TRBV29-1 and TRBJ2-1; D is perhaps TRBD1 (6 bases). CDR1 is SQVTM, CDR2 ANQGSEA, per germline. This CDR3 is 11 amino acids long. CDR3 in DNA: TGCAGTTATACTTCAGGGGAAAAGCAGTTCTTC. It is translated as CSYTSGEKQFF.

The rearrangement uses TRBV7-9 and TRBJ1-2, with no clear D. The CDR3 consists of 16 residues. The germline gives CDR1 SEHNR, CDR2 FQNEAQ (reference sequence). V was clipped by 4 bases and J by 4 bases, with 19 bases between them. Written as DNA, the CDR3 is TGTGCCAGCAGCTACAACCTCGGACGGGGATTCTATGGCTACACCTTC. Its protein is CASSYNLGRGFYGYTF.

The chain joins TRBV5-1 to TRBJ1-1, with 8 bases identical to TRBD1. Germline lookup yields CDR1 SGHRS and CDR2 YFSETQ. V gave up 4 bases and J gave up 4 bases; unmatched junction bases: 9. This CDR3 is 15 amino acids long. This CDR3 reads CASSTADRGSTEAFF. In nucleotides, the CDR3 is TGCGCCAGCAGCACCGCCGACAGGGGTTCCACTGAAGCTTTCTTT.

V is TRBV29-1 and J is TRBJ2-1; D is unclear. The CDR3 spans 19 residues. Germline V CDR1 and CDR2: SQVTM, ANQGSEA. V lost 4 bases and J lost 0, with 25 bases in between. CDR3 sequence reads: CSVVKVTYWRTDSYNEQFF. The CDR3 coding sequence is TGCAGCGTTGTAAAAGTTACCTACTGGCGGACGGACTCCTACAATGAGCAGTTCTTC.

The chain joins TRBV6-6 to TRBJ1-1, with D possibly matching TRBD1 (5 bases). From germline, CDR1 is MNHNY and CDR2 SVGAGI (reference sequence). The CDR3 spans 13 residues. The V end lost 7 bases, the J end lost 1 base, and 10 bases lay between the germline ends. The CDR3 region is CASIGTANTEAFF. CDR3 bases: TGTGCCAGCATCGGGACGGCGAACACTGAAGCTTTCTTT.

J is TRBJ2-1 and V is TRBV20-1, with 9 positions matching TRBD1. There are 14 residues in the CDR3. Germline V gives CDR1 DFQATT, CDR2 SNEGSKA (reference sequence). J lost 4 bases, V lost 6 bases, and 7 bases had no gene match. The CDR3 DNA is TGCAGTGCCAGTAAAGGACAGGGGTACAATGAGCAGTTCTTC. Amino acids: CSASKGQGYNEQFF.

The chain links TRBV20-1 to TRBJ2-3, with 10 nucleotides matching TRBD1. The CDR3 spans 17 residues. Per the germline V gene, CDR1 is DFQATT and CDR2 is SNEGSKA (reference sequence). The ends lost 6 bases at V and 2 bases at J; junction bases unmatched: 14. CDR3 in amino acids: CSALGQGVMIPTDTQYF. CDR3 DNA: TGCAGTGCCCTCGGACAGGGGGTAATGATCCCCACAGATACGCAGTATTTT.

This clonotype is a singleton in its sample. The chain carries TRBV11-3 and TRBJ1-1, with D unresolved. The CDR3 covers 13 residues. The V end was cut by 3 bases, the J end by 1 base, with 6 bases between. CDR1 is SGHNT and CDR2 is YENEEA in the germline V gene. The CDR3 coding sequence is TGTGCCAGCAGCTTCACCTCGAACACTGAAGCTTTCTTT. Amino acid sequence: CASSFTSNTEAFF.